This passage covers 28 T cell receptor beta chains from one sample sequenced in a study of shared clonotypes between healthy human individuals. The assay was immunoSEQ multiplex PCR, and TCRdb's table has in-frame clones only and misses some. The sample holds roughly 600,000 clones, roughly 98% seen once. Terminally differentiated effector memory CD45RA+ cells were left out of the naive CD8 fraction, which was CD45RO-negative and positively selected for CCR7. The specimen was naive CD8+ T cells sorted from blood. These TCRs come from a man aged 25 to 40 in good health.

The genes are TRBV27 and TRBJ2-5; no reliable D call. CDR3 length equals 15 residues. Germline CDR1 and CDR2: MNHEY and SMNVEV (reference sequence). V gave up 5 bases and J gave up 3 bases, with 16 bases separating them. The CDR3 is CASSPRGRTEETQYF. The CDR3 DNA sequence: TGTGCCAGCAGTCCAAGAGGTCGGACGGAAGAGACCCAGTACTTC.

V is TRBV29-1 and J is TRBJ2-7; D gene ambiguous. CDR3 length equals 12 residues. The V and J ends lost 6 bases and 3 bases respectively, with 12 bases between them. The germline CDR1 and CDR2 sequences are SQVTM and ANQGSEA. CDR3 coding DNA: TGCAGCGTCTCATGGGGTTACTACGAGCAGTACTTC. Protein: CSVSWGYYEQYF.

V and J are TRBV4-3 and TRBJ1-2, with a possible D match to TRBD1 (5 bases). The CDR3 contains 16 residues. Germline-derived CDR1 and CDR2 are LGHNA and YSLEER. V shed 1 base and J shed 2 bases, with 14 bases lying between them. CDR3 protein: CASSQVILDTNYGYTF. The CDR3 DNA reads TGCGCCAGCAGCCAAGTTATATTGGACACAAACTATGGCTACACCTTC.

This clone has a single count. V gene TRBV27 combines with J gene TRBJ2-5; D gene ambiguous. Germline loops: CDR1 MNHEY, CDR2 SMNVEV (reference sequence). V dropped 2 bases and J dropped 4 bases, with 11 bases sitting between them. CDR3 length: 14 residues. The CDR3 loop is CASSLGQVAETQYF. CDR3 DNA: TGTGCCAGCAGTTTAGGTCAAGTAGCAGAGACCCAGTACTTC.

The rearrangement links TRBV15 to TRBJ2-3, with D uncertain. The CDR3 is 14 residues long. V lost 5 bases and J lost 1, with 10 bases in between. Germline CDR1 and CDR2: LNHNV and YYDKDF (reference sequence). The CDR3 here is CATSRRMGTDTQYF. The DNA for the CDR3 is TGTGCCACCAGCCGAAGGATGGGCACAGATACGCAGTATTTT. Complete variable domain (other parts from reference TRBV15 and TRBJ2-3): DAMVIQNPRYQVTQFGKPVTLSCSQTLNHNVMYWYQQKSSQAPKLLFHYYDKDFNNEADTPDNFQSRRPNTSFCFLDIRSPGLGDTAMYLCATSRRMGTDTQYFGPGTRLTVL.

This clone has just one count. CDR3 DNA sequence: TGCGCCAGCAGCCAGGGGTATGTCGGGGAGCTGTTTTTT. Translated: CASSQGYVGELFF. The chain links TRBV4-3 to TRBJ2-2, with D unresolved. Germline assignment: CDR1 LGHNA and CDR2 YSLEER. Trimming took off 3 bases at V and 7 bases at J, with 9 bases between the two ends. This CDR3 has 13 residues.

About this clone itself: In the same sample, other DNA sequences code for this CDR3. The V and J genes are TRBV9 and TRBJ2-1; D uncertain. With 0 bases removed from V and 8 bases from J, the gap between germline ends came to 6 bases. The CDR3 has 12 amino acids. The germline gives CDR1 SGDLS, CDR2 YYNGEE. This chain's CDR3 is CASSVGDHEQFF. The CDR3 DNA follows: TGTGCCAGCAGCGTAGGTGACCATGAGCAGTTCTTC. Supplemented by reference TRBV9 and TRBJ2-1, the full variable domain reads DSGVTQTPKHLITATGQRVTLRCSPRSGDLSVYWYQQSLDQGLQFLIQYYNGEERAKGNILERFSAQQFPDLHSELNLSSLELGDSALYFCASSVGDHEQFFGPGTRLTVL.

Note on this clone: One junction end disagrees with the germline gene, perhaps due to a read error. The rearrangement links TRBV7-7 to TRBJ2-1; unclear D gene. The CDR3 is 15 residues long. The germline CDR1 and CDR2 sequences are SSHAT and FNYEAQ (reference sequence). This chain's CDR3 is CASSLDLDINNEQFF. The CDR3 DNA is TGTGCTAGCAGCTTAGATTTAGACATCAACAATGAGCAGTTCTTC.

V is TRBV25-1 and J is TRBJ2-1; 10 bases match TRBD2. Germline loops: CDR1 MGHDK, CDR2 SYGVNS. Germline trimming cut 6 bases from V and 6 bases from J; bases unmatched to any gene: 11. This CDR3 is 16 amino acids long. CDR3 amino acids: CASSAISGTSVNEQFF. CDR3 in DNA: TGTGCCAGCAGCGCGATATCCGGGACTAGCGTCAATGAGCAGTTCTTC.

The CDR3 reads CASRDGEQYF. DNA for the CDR3: TGTGCCAGCAGGGACGGCGAACAGTACTTC. The V and J genes are TRBV28 and TRBJ2-7, with D unresolved. This CDR3 contains 10 residues. V was shortened by 6 bases and J by 10 bases, with 10 bases between the two germline ends. CDR1 is MDHEN and CDR2 is SYDVKM in the germline V gene.

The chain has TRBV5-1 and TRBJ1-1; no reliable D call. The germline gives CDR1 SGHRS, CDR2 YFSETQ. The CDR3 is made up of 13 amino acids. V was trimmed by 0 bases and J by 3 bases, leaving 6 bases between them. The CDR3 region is CASSLARYTEAFF. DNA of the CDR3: TGCGCCAGCAGCTTGGCCAGGTACACTGAAGCTTTCTTT.

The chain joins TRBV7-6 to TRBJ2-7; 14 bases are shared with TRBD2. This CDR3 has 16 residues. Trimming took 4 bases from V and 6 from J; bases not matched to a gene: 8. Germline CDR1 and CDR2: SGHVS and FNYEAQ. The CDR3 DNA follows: TGTGCCAGCAGCTCGGGACTAGCGGGAGTAAACGGCGAGCAGTACTTC. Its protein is CASSSGLAGVNGEQYF.

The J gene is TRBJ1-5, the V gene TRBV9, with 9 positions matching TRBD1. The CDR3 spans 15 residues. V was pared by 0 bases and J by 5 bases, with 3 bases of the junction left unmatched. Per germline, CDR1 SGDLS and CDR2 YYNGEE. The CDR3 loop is CASSVGDRDDQPQHF. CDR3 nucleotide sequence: TGTGCCAGCAGCGTAGGGGACAGGGACGATCAGCCCCAGCATTTT. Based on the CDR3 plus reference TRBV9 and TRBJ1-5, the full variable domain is DSGVTQTPKHLITATGQRVTLRCSPRSGDLSVYWYQQSLDQGLQFLIQYYNGEERAKGNILERFSAQQFPDLHSELNLSSLELGDSALYFCASSVGDRDDQPQHFGDGTRLSIL.

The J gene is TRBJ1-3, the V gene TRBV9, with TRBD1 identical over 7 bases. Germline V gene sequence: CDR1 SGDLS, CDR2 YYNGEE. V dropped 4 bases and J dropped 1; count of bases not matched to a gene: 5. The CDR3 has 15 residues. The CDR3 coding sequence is TGTGCCAGCAGCTCGGACAGGACGTCTGGAAACACCATATATTTT. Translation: CASSSDRTSGNTIYF. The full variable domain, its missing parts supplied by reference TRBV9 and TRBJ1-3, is DSGVTQTPKHLITATGQRVTLRCSPRSGDLSVYWYQQSLDQGLQFLIQYYNGEERAKGNILERFSAQQFPDLHSELNLSSLELGDSALYFCASSSDRTSGNTIYFGEGSWLTVV.

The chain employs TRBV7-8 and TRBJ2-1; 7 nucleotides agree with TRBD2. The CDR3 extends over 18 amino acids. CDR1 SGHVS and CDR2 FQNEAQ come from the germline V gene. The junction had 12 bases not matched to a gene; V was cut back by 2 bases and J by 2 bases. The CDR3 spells CASSLPIQRRETYNEQFF. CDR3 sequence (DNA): TGTGCCAGCAGCTTACCTATTCAAAGGCGGGAGACCTACAATGAGCAGTTCTTC.

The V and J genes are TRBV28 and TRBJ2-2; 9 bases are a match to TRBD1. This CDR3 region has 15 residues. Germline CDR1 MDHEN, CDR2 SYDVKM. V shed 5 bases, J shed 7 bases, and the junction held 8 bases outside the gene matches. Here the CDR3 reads CASSPRTGGNGELFF. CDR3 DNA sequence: TGTGCCAGCAGTCCTCGTACAGGGGGCAACGGGGAGCTGTTTTTT.

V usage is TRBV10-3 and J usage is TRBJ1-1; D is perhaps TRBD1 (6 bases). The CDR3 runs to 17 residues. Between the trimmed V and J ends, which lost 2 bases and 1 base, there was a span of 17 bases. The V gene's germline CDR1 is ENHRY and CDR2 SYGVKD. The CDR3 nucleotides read TGTGCCATCAGTGAGGGAGACCGGGACATCAAGAACACTGAAGCTTTCTTT. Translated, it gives CAISEGDRDIKNTEAFF.

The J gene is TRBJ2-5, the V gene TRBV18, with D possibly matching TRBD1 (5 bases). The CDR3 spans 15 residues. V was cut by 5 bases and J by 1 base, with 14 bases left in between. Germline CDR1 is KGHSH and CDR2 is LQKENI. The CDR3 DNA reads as TGTGCCAGCTCATCGGGTTCGACAGCCCAAGAGACCCAGTACTTC. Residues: CASSSGSTAQETQYF. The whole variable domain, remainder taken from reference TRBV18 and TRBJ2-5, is NAGVMQNPRHLVRRRGQEARLRCSPMKGHSHVYWYRQLPEEGLKFMVYLQKENIIDESGMPKERFSAEFPKEGPSILRIQQVVRGDSAAYFCASSSGSTAQETQYFGPGTRLLVL.

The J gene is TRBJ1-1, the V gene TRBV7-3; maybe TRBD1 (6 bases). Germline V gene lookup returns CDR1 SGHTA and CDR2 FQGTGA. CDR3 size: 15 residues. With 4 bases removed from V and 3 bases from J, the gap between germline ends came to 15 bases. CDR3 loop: CASSSLTGLDTEAFF. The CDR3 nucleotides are TGTGCCAGCAGCTCGCTGACAGGTTTGGACACTGAAGCTTTCTTT.

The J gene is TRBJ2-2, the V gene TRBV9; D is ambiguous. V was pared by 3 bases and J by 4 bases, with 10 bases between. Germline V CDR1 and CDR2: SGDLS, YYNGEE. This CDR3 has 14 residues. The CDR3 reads CASSARRGTGELFF. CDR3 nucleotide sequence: TGTGCCAGCAGCGCCCGTCGAGGCACCGGGGAGCTGTTTTTT. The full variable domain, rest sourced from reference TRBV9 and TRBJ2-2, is DSGVTQTPKHLITATGQRVTLRCSPRSGDLSVYWYQQSLDQGLQFLIQYYNGEERAKGNILERFSAQQFPDLHSELNLSSLELGDSALYFCASSARRGTGELFFGEGSRLTVL.

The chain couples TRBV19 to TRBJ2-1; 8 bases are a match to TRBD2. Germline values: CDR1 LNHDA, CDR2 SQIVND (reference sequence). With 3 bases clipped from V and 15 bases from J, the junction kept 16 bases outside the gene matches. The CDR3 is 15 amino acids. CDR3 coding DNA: TGTGCCAGTAGTATCGGTGGACTAGCCTCAACTGGGTTGTTCTTC. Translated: CASSIGGLASTGLFF.

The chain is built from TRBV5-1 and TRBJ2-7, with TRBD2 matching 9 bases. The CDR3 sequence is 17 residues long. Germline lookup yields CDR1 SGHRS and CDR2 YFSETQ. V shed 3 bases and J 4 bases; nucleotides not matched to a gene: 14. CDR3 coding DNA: TGCGCCAGCAGCTCCCCCCATAGCGGGAGCAACAGATACGAGCAGTACTTC. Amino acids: CASSSPHSGSNRYEQYF.

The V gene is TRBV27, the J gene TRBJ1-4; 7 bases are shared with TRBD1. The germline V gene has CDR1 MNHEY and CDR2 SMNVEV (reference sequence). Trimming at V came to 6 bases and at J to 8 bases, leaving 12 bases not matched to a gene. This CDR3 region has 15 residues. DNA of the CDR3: TGTGCCAGCAGGACGACGACAGGGCAATACGAAAAACTGTTTTTT. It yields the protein CASRTTTGQYEKLFF.

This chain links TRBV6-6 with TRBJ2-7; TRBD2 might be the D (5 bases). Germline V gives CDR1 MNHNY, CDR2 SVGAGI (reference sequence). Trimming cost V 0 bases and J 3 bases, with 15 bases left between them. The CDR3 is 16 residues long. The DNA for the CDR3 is TGTGCCAGCAGTTACTCCTCGGGCAGCGGAAGCTACGAGCAGTACTTC. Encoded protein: CASSYSSGSGSYEQYF.

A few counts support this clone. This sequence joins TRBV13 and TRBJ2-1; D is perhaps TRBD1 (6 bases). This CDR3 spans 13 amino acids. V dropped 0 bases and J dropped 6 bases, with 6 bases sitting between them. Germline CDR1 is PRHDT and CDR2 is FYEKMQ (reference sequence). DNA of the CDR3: TGTGCCAGCAGCTTAGGACAGGGCAATGAGCAGTTCTTC. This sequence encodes CASSLGQGNEQFF.

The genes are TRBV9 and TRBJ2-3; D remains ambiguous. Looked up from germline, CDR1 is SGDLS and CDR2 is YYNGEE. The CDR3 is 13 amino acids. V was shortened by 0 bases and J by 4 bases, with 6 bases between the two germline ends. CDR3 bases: TGTGCCAGCAGCGTAGAGGGCTCAGATACGCAGTATTTT. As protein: CASSVEGSDTQYF.

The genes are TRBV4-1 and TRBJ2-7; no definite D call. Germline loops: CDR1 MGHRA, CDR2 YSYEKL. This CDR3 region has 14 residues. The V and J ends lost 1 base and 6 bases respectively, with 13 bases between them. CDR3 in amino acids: CASSQVFGQGEQYF. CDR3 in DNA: TGCGCCAGCAGCCAAGTTTTTGGCCAAGGCGAGCAGTACTTC.

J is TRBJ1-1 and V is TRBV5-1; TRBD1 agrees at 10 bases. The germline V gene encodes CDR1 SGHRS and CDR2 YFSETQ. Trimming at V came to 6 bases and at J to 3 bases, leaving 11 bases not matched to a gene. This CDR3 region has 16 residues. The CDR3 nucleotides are TGCGCCAGCAAATGGGACAGGGGCCAGGGGGACACTGAAGCTTTCTTT. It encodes CASKWDRGQGDTEAFF.